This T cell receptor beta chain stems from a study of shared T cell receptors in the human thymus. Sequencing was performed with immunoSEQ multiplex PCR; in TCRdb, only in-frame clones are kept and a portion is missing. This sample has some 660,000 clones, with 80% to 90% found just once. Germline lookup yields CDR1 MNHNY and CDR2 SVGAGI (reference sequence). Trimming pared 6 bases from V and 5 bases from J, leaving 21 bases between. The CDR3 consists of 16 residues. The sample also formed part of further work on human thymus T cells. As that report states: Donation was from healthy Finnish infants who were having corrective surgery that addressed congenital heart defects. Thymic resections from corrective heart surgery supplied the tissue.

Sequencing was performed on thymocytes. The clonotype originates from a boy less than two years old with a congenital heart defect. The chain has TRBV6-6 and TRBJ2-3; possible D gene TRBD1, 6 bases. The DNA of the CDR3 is TGTGCCAGCAGCCAGTCGGGACAAGGGGAACAAGATACGCAGTATTTT. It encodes CASSQSGQGEQDTQYF.